This T cell receptor beta chain was found in a study of tumor and adjacent non-tumor tissue in lung cancer. In the study overall: Samples averaged around 4.2 million productive TCRbeta reads each. Study observations and caveats: Patients with more diverse tumor TCRs had worse survival. Normal lung showed higher cumulative top 100 clone frequency than tumor.

A modified ARM-PCR protocol with three rounds of nested PCR amplified TCRbeta. TCRdb re-derived calls from the multiplex PCR reads in MiXCR, one entry per CDR3 protein. Of under 75,000 distinct CDR3 sequences detected, around two thirds appear once; the ten largest clones hold 25% to 35%. RNA was extracted from bulk tissue without any cell sorting. Distant lung tissue was collected more than 3 cm away from the tumor edge. Donors were chemotherapy-naive, newly diagnosed lung cancer surgical patients in China, August–November 2014. Regarding this clonotype: No antigen is known for it. The missing conserved phenylalanine or tryptophan at the end of this CDR3 makes a read error likely.

CDR1 is SQVTM, CDR2 ANQGSEA, per germline. The CDR3 is 13 residues long. J gave up 2 bases and V 7 bases, and 5 bases lay outside the gene matches. The gene calls are TRBV29-1 and TRBJ2-1; 7 nucleotides line up with TRBD2. The receptor comes from a woman in her 50s with non-small cell lung cancer. Source material: distant non-tumor lung tissue. The CDR3 sequence is CSGGGDAYNEQFV. CDR3 bases: TGCAGCGGGGGGGGAGACGCCTACAATGAGCAGTTCGTC.